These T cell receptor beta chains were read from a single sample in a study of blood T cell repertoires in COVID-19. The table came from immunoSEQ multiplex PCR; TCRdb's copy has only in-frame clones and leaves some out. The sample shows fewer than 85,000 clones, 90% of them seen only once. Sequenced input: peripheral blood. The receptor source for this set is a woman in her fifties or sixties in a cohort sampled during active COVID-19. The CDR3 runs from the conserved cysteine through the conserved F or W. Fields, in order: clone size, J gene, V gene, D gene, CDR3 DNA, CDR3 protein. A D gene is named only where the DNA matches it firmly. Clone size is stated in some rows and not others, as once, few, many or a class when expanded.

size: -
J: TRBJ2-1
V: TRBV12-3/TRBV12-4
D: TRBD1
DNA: TGTGCCAGCAGTCCACAGGGGAATGAGCAGTTCTTC
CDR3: CASSPQGNEQFF

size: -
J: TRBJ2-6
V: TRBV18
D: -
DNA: TGTGCCAGCTCACCAGTGGGACAAACGCTCTCGGAGCGGTCGGGGGCCAACGTCCTGACTTTC
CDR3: CASSPVGQTLSERSGANVLTF

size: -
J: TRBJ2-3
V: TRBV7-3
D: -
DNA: TGTGCCAGCGCCCTGCCGCCAGGAGATACGCAGTATTTT
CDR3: CASALPPGDTQYF

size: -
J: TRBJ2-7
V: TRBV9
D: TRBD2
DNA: TGTGCCAGCAGCGCCGGACTAGCGGGAGTTCTCGAGCAGTACTTC
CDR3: CASSAGLAGVLEQYF

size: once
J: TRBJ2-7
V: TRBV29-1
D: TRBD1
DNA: TGCAGCGTGACAGGGCTTACCTACGAGCAGTACTTC
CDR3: CSVTGLTYEQYF

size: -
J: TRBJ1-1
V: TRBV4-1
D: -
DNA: TGCGCCAGCAGCCAAGTTACAGGGAACACTGAAGCTTTCTTT
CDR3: CASSQVTGNTEAFF

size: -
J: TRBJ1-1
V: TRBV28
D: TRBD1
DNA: TGTGCCAGCAGTTTAGAAACAGGGGGCACTGAAGCTTTCTTT
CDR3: CASSLETGGTEAFF

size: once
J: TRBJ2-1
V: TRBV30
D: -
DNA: TGTGCCTGGAATGGCCCGGAGGGTGTGGATGAGCAGTTCTTC
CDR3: CAWNGPEGVDEQFF

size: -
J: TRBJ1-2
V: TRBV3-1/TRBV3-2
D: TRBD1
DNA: TGTGCCAGCAGCCAAAGACAGGGGGGACTGGCCTTC
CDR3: CASSQRQGGLAF

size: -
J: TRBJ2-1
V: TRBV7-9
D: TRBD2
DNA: TGTGCCAGCAGCTTTAGCGGGAGTGAGCAGTTCTTC
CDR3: CASSFSGSEQFF

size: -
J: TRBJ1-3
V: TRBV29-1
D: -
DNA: TGCAGCGTTTCACAGGGTGCGTCTGGAAACACCATATATTTT
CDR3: CSVSQGASGNTIYF

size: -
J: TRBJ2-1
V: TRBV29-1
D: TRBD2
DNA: TGCAGCGTCGCGGGAACTAGCGGGAGTCGTTCCTACAATGAGCAGTTCTTC
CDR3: CSVAGTSGSRSYNEQFF

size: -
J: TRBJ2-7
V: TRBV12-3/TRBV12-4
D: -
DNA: TGTGCCAGCAGTCTCCGACAAATCTACGAGCAGTACTTC
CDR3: CASSLRQIYEQYF

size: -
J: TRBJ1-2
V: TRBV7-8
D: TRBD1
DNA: TGTGCCAGCAGCTTAGGAAGGGACAGGGGGAATAGCTATGGCTACACCTTC
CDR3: CASSLGRDRGNSYGYTF

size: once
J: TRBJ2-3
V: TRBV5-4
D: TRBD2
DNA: TGTGCCAGCAGCCAGTCGAGCGGGAGTGGGTTGGATACGCAGTATTTT
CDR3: CASSQSSGSGLDTQYF

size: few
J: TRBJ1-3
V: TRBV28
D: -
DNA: TGTGCCAGCAGTTTATTGGGGACTGTCTCTGGAAACACCATATATTTT
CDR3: CASSLLGTVSGNTIYF

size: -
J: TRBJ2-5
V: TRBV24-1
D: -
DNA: TGTGCCACCAGTGAACCTAGACGGAACGGGGAGACCCAGTACTTC
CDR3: CATSEPRRNGETQYF

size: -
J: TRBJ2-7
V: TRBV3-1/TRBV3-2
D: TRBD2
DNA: TGTGCCAGCCGTTGGACTAGCGGGACCGACGAGCAGTACTTC
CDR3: CASRWTSGTDEQYF

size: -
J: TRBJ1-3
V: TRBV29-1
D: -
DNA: TGCAGCGTTACAGAGGGTGGAAACACCATATATTTT
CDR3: CSVTEGGNTIYF

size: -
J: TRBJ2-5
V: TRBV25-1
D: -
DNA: TGTGCCAGCAGTGAACGGACTGTTCAAGAGACCCAGTACTTC
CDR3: CASSERTVQETQYF

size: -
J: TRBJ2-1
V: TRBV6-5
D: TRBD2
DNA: TGTGCCAGCAGCCCCCCGACTAGCGTATACAATGAGCAGTTCTTC
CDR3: CASSPPTSVYNEQFF

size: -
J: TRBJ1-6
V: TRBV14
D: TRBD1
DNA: TGTGCCAGCAGCCCGCCGGGACAGTATAATTCACCCCTCCACTTT
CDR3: CASSPPGQYNSPLHF

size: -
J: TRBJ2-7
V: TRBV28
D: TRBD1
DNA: TGTGCCAGCAGTACCACCGGGACAGGGTACGAGCAGTACTTC
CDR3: CASSTTGTGYEQYF

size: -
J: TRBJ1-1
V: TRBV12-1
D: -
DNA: TGTGCCAGCAGCGCCCCCCCCGGGGGGAAGACTGAAGCTTTCTTT
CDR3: CASSAPPGGKTEAFF

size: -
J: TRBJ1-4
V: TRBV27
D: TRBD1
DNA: TGTGCCAGCAGTTTTGCGGGACAGGGGAACGAAAAACTGTTTTTT
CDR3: CASSFAGQGNEKLFF

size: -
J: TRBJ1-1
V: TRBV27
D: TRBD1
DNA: TGTGCCAGCAGGGGGACAGGGAACACTGAAGCTTTCTTT
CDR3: CASRGTGNTEAFF

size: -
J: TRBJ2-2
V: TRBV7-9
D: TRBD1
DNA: TGTGCCAGCACCCCCCCCGGGCAGGGGGCAAACACCGGGGAGCTGTTTTTT
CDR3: CASTPPGQGANTGELFF

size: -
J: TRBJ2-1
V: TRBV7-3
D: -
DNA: TGTGCCAGCAGCGAAATTAGCGTCCACAATGAGCAGTTCTTC
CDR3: CASSEISVHNEQFF

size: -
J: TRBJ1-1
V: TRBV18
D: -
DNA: TGTGCCAGCTCACCAAGGAACGGAGCCCCCGAGGCTTTCTTT
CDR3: CASSPRNGAPEAFF

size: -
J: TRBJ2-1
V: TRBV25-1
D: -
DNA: TGTGCCAGCAGTGAATTGTACAGTAGCTCCTACAATGAGCAGTTCTTC
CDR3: CASSELYSSSYNEQFF

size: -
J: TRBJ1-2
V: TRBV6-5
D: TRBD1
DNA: TGTGCCAGCAGTTCCCTGACAGGGGGAGAGGATGGCTACACCTTC
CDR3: CASSSLTGGEDGYTF

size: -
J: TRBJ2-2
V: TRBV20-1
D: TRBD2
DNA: TGCAGTGCTAGTGACGGGAGGGACACCGGGGAGCTGTTTTTT
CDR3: CSASDGRDTGELFF

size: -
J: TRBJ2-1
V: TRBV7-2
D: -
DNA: TGTGCCAGCAGCAGTTCCGGGACTCCCACCTATCATGAGCAGTTCTTC
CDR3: CASSSSGTPTYHEQFF

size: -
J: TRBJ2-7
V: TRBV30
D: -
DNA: TGTGCCTGGAGTCCCTCTAAGTCTTACGAGCAGTACTTC
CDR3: CAWSPSKSYEQYF

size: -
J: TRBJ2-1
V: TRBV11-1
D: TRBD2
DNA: TGTGCCAGCAGCTCCCTAGCGGGAGGTTTTAGGAATGAGCAGTTCTTC
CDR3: CASSSLAGGFRNEQFF

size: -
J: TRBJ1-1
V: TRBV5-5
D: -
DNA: TGTGCCAGCAGCGTAGGGGCCCCGAACACTGAAGCTTTCTTT
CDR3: CASSVGAPNTEAFF

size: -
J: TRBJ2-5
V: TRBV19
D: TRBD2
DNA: TGTGCCAGTAGTATAGGACTAGCGGTAGGTCAAGAGACCCAGTACTTC
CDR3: CASSIGLAVGQETQYF

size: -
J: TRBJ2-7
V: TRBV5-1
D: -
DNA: TGCGCCAGCAGCTTGGCCAGCAGGGCCCCATACTTC
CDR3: CASSLASRAPYF

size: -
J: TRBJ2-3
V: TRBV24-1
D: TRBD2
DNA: TGTGCCGTATCTAGCGGGAGAGGCACAGATACGCAGTATTTT
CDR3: CAVSSGRGTDTQYF

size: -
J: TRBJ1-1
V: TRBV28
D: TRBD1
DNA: TGTGCCAGCAGTTTGACGACAGGGGGCATGAACACTGAAGCTTTCTTT
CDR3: CASSLTTGGMNTEAFF